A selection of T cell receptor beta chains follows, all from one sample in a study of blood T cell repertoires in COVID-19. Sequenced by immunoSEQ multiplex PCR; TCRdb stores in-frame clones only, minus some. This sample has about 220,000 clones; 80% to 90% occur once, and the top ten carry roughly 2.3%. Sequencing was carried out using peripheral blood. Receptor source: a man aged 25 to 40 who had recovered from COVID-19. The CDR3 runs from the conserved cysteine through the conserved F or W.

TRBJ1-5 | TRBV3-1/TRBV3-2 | CASSPATGNQPQHF
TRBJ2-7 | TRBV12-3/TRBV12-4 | CASSPLTYEQYF
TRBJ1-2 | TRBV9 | CASSGGTGGRSSYTF
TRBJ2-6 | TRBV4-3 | CASSQGPPGNGANVLTF
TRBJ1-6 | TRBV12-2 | CASRPGTNPDNSPLHF
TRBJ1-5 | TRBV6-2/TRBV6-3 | CASSYGGAGQPQHF
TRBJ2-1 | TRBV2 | CASKGTTVSSFF
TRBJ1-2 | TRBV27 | CASSQEPGVNYGYTF
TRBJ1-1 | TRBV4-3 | CASSQDRGKAFF
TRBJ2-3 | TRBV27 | CASSSYRASGGGTDTQYF
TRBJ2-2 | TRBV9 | CASSVAGSGYTGELFF
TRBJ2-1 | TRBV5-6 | CASSTYNEQFF
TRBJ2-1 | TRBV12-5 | CASGSLPGQEQFF
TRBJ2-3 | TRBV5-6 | CASSPQPGTGGFYTQYF
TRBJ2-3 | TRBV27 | CASSPTGPAQGRQYF
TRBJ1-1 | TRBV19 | CASLNRDRGKNTEAFF
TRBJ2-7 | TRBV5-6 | CASSLLSEQYF
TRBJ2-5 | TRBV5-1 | CASRTSGGALETQYF
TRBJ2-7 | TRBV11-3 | CASTQGAGEQYF
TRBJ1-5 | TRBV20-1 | CSAMGHQPQHF